This T cell receptor beta chain was identified in a study of OX40 agonist ivuxolimab in advanced cancers. Whole-study context: Partial responses occurred in three patients (one hepatocellular carcinoma, two cutaneous melanoma).

Remarks on this clone: Its matching antigen is unknown.

CDR3 size: 13 residues. V was cut by 4 bases and J by 5 bases, with 10 bases left in between. Looked up from germline, CDR1 is SGHTA and CDR2 is FQGTGA. Clones were sequenced by immunoSEQ multiplex PCR, and TCRdb holds only the in-frame ones, with some missing. There are 55,000 to 65,000 clones in the sample; around 80% occur only once, and around 2.1% lies in the top ten. Study results and caveats: Expanded clones belonging to CD8+ T cells outnumbered, on average, those of CD4+. At 0.1 to 3.0 mg/kg, CD4+ and CD8+ blood T cells expanded clonally by week 6.

V is TRBV7-3 and J is TRBJ2-3; no clear D gene. The material sequenced was CD4+ or CD8+ T cells sorted from blood, taken in a trial of the OX40 agonist ivuxolimab. The clonotype was recovered from an adult with an advanced solid tumor such as melanoma, head and neck, liver or kidney cancer. CDR3 region: CASSSHQGDTQYF. The CDR3 bases are TGTGCCAGCAGCTCTCATCAAGGAGATACGCAGTATTTT.